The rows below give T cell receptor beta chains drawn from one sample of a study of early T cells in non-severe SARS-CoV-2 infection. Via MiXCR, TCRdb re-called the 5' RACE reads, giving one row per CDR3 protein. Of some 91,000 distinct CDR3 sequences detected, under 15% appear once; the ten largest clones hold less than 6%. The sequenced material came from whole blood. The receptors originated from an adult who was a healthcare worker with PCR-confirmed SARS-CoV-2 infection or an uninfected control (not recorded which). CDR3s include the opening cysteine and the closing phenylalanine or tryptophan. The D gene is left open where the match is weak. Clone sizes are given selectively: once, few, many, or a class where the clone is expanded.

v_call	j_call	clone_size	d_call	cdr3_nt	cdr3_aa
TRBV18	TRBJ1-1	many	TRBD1	TGTGCCAGCTCACCATCCGGGACAGGGATGGGAGCTTTCTTT	CASSPSGTGMGAFF
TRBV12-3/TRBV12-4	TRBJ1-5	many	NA	TGTGCCAGCAGTTTTAGGGGCAATCAGCCCCAGCATTTT	CASSFRGNQPQHF
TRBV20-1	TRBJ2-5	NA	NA	TGCAGTGCTAGAGTCGACAGGACTTACCAAGAGACCCAGTACTTC	CSARVDRTYQETQYF
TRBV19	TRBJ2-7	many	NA	TGTGCCAGTAGTTTAACAGAAACTTCCTACGAGCAGTACTTC	CASSLTETSYEQYF
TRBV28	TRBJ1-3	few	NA	TGTGCCCCATCCTCTGGAAACACCATATATTTT	CAPSSGNTIYF
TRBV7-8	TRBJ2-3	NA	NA	TGTGCCAGCAGCTGGGGGGTGGCAGATACGCAGTATTTT	CASSWGVADTQYF
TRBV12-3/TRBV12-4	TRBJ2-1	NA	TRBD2	TGTGCCAGCAGACAAGCCGGGACTAGCGGGATCAATGAGCAGTTCTTC	CASRQAGTSGINEQFF
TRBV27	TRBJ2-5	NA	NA	TGTGCCAGCAGTACGGCAGACAGCCAAGAGACCCAGTACTTC	CASSTADSQETQYF
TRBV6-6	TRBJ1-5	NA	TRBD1	TGTGCCAGCAGAAGGGACAGGGGGTCGGGCGCGGCCCAGCATTTT	CASRRDRGSGAAQHF
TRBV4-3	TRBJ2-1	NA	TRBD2	TGCGCCAGCAGCCGAGAAACTAGCGAATCCTACAATGAGCAGTTCTTC	CASSRETSESYNEQFF
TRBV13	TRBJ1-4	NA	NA	TGTGCCAGCAGCTTTCAGGGAACTAATGAAAAACTGTTTTTT	CASSFQGTNEKLFF
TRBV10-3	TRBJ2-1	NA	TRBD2	TGTGCCATCAGTGTGAGAATACTAGCGAGCGACAATGAGCAGTTCTTC	CAISVRILASDNEQFF
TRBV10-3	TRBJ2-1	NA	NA	TGTGCCATCAGTGACCGGGGTTCCTTCCTGGCCTACAATGAGCAGTTCTTC	CAISDRGSFLAYNEQFF
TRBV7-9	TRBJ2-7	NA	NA	TGTGCCAGCAGCCCGGCGATATCGGGGTCCTTTTACGAGCAGTACTTC	CASSPAISGSFYEQYF
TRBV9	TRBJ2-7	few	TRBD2	TGTGCCAGCAGCGTGGGGGGGAGCTCCTACGAGCAGTACTTC	CASSVGGSSYEQYF
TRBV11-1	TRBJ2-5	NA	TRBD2	TGTGCCAGCGGGGACCGGACTAGCGGGGAGACCCAGTACTTC	CASGDRTSGETQYF
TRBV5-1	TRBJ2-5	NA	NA	TGCGCCAGCAGCTTGGCGCCGACAGCGACTCAAGAGACCCAGTACTTC	CASSLAPTATQETQYF
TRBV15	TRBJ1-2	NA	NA	TGTGCCACCAGCCTGGGACTGAGTAACTATGGCTACACCTTC	CATSLGLSNYGYTF
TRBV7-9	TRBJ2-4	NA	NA	TGTGCCAGCAGCGTCACAAACATTCAGTACTTC	CASSVTNIQYF
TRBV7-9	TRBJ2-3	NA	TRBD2	TGTGCCAGCAGAACAACAAATAGAGCGGGAGTTCCGTCAGATACGCAGTATTTT	CASRTTNRAGVPSDTQYF
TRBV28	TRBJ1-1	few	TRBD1	TGTGCCAGCAGTTCCGACAGGGGGGTGAACACTGAAGCTTTCTTT	CASSSDRGVNTEAFF
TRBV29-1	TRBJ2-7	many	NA	TGCAGCGTTGGGAATTCGGGCTTACCTTACGAGCAGTACTTC	CSVGNSGLPYEQYF
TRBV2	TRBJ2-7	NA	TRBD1	TGTGCCAGCAGTGCTCCGGGACAGATCTCCTACGAGCAGTACTTC	CASSAPGQISYEQYF
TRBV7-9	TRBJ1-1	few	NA	TGTGCCAGCAGCTCTCTTGGAGGGGTCGGCCTGAACACTGAAGCTTTCTTT	CASSSLGGVGLNTEAFF
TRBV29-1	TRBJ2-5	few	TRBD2	TGCAGCGTTGAAGGGCTAGCGGGAGTAGAGACCCAGTACTTC	CSVEGLAGVETQYF
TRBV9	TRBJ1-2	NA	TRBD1	TGTGCCAGCAGCAACCGACAGGGCTCTAACTATGGCTACACCTTC	CASSNRQGSNYGYTF
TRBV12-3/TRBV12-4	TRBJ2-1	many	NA	TGTGCCAGCAGTTTTCAGGGCTCCTACAATGAGCAGTTCTTC	CASSFQGSYNEQFF
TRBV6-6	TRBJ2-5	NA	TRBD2	TGTGCCAGCAGCACACTAGCGGGAGGAAGTGAGACCCAGTACTTC	CASSTLAGGSETQYF
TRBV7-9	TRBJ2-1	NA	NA	TGTGCCAGCAGCACGCCGGGACCGAACAATGAGCAGTTCTTC	CASSTPGPNNEQFF
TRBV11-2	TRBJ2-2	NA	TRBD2	TGTGCCGGCAGCACCCGAAGCGGGAGGCCTAACACCGGGGAGCTGTTTTTT	CAGSTRSGRPNTGELFF
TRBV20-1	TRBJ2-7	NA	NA	TGCAGTGCTAGTGTCTTTGACATAGACCACGAGCAGTACTTC	CSASVFDIDHEQYF
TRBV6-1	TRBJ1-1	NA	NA	TGTGCCAGCAGTGCTAACCCCCGGGGGGCCTGGACTGAAGCTTTCTTT	CASSANPRGAWTEAFF
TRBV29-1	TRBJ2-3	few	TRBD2	TGCAGCGTGCGACTAGCGGGAGCCCCAGATACGCAGTATTTT	CSVRLAGAPDTQYF
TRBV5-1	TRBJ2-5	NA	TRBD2	TGCGCCAGCAGCGTGGGACTAGCGGGAGGAGTGGGGTACCAAGAGACCCAGTACTTC	CASSVGLAGGVGYQETQYF
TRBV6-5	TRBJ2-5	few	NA	TGTGCCAGCAGTCCGCGGCCCGCCGGTGAGACCCAGTACTTC	CASSPRPAGETQYF
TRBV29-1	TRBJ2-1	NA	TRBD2	TGCAGCGTCCCCATGAATAGCGGGAGCTACAATGAGCAGTTCTTC	CSVPMNSGSYNEQFF
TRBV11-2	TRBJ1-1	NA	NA	TGTGCCAGCAGCTCCATGGCCGGGAGGGCTTTCTTT	CASSSMAGRAFF
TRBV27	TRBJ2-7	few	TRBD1	TGTGCCAGCAGTAGTTCAGGGGGCTACGAGCAGTACTTC	CASSSSGGYEQYF
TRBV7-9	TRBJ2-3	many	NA	TGTGCCAGCACCAAAAAGACTAACCCGGGAGATACGCAGTATTTT	CASTKKTNPGDTQYF
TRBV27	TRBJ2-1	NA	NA	TGTGCCAGCAACATTCTCCCGGAGGGAGGCCACAATGAGCAGTTCTTC	CASNILPEGGHNEQFF
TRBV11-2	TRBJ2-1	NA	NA	TGTGCCAGCAGCTATGGGGCTTACTACAATGAGCAGTTCTTC	CASSYGAYYNEQFF
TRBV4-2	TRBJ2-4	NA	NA	TGTGCCAGCAGCCAAAGTGGGGGGTCGGAGGACATTCAGTACTTC	CASSQSGGSEDIQYF
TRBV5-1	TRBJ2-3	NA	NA	TGCGCCAGCTTTTCGGGAGAGGCAGATACGCAGTATTTT	CASFSGEADTQYF
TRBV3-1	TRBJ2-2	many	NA	TGTGCCAGCAGCCAAGATGGGGACGGAGTCACCGGGGAGCTGTTTTTT	CASSQDGDGVTGELFF
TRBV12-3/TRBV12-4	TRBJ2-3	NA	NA	TGTGCCAGCCACGGCCGCACAGATACGCAGTATTTT	CASHGRTDTQYF
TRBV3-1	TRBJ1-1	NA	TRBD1	TGTGCCAGCAGCCAAGCCGGACAGGGAATGGCTTTCTTT	CASSQAGQGMAFF
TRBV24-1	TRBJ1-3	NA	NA	TGTGCCACCAGTGGCTCTGGAAACACCATATATTTT	CATSGSGNTIYF
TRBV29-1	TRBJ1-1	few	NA	TGCAGCGTTGTGTCTCGGATGAACACTGAAGCTTTCTTT	CSVVSRMNTEAFF
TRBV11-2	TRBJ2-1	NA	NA	TGTGCCAGCAGCTCCTCCGGGATCCACAATGAGCAGTTCTTC	CASSSSGIHNEQFF
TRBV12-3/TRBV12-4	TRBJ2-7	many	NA	TGTGCCAGCAGTTTAAGGGGGTACGAGCAGTACTTC	CASSLRGYEQYF
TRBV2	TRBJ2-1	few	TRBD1	TGTGCCAGCAGTGAAGCGCTAGGGGGCCTCTACAATGAGCAGTTCTTC	CASSEALGGLYNEQFF
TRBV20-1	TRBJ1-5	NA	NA	TGCAGTGCACTCGGGAGCAATCAGCCCCAGCATTTT	CSALGSNQPQHF
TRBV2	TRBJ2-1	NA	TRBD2	TGTGCCAGCAGTGTTACTAGCGGGAGTACCAGCTCCTACAATGAGCAGTTCTTC	CASSVTSGSTSSYNEQFF